This T cell receptor (beta chain) derives from a study of beta chain features in type 1 diabetes. Turning to the study itself: Examination covered around 100 million sorted cells spanning all samples. Study-wide points: Researchers reported that naive, central memory and Treg TCRB repertoires appeared more similar in patients than in healthy donors. Type 1 diabetes patients had moderately but significantly shorter TCRB CDR3s in all four CD4+ subsets. Any HLA effect on TCRB rearrangement was left unresolved by small sub-analyses. Type 1 diabetes patients had VDJ junctions that carried fewer insertions and more deletions.

The investigators reverse transcribed all of the isolated RNA, so they sequenced expressed TCRB transcripts. Produced via immunoSEQ multiplex PCR; TCRdb's table is partial and in-frame only. Of nearly 700,000 clones listed, around an eighth are singletons. This clone was recorded a few times. The antigen is unknown. CDR1 and CDR2 from the germline V gene are SEHNR and FQNEAQ (reference sequence). With 4 bases clipped from V and 4 bases from J, the junction kept 7 bases outside the gene matches. The CDR3 runs to 15 residues. Sequencing used naive CD4+ T cells from blood. This chain uses TRBV7-9 with TRBJ1-5, with 7 bases aligning to TRBD1. This TCR derives from a young man with type 1 diabetes. CDR3 bases: TGTGCCAGCAGCTCTAGCGGGACAGATAATCAGCCCCAGCATTTT. Amino acid sequence: CASSSSGTDNQPQHF.